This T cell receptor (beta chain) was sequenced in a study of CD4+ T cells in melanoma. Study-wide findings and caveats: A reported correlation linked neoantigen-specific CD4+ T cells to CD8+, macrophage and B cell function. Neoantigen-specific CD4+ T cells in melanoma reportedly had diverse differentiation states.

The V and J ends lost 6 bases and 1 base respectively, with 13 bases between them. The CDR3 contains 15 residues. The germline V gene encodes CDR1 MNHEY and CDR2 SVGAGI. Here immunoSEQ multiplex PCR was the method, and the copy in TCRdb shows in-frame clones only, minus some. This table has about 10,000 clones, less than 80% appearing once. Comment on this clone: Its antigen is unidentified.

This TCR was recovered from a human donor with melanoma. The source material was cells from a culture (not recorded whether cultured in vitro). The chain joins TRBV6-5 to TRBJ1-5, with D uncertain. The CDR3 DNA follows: TGTGCCAGCAGCCCCTACCCAATGAGCAATCAGCCCCAGCATTTT. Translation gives CASSPYPMSNQPQHF.